The sequence of this T cell receptor (beta chain) was determined in a study of shared clonotypes between healthy human individuals. Findings of the study overall: Naive CD4 clonotypes overlapped across several donors at roughly 5.1%. Sampling covered blood only; tissue repertoires likely differ.

At a deep level, the assay was run. Clones were sequenced by immunoSEQ multiplex PCR, and TCRdb holds only the in-frame ones, with some missing. Of around 510,000 clones detected, roughly 95% appear once; the ten largest clones hold around 0.067%. Remarks on this clone: Antigen unknown.

Germline V gene sequence: CDR1 MNHNS, CDR2 SASEGT. Trimming took 8 bases from V and 3 from J; bases not matched to a gene: 4. This CDR3 has 13 residues. In the CD4+ fraction, cells were divided into CD45RA+ naive and CD45RA-negative memory subsets. Sequencing was carried out using naive CD4+ T cells sorted from blood. Subset reported: CD45RA+ positively selected. V usage is TRBV6-1 and J usage is TRBJ2-7; the match to TRBD1 covers 10 bases. The TCR was taken from a woman aged 25 to 39 in good health. CDR3 sequence reads: CASVGQGIYEQYF. CDR3 nucleotide sequence: TGTGCCAGCGTGGGACAGGGGATCTACGAGCAGTACTTC.